The present entry profiles one T cell receptor beta chain with its context. The antigen is unknown. CDR1 and CDR2 (germline): SGHTA, FQGNSA. The CDR3 contains 16 residues. Losses at the gene ends were 1 base for V and 3 bases for J; bases not matched to a gene: 5. The data belong to a study of high-grade serous ovarian cancer treatment subgroups. As for the study in general: Each sample yielded on average approximately 7,700 unique TCR beta rearrangements from more than 13,000 reads.

Tumor samples were obtained before definitive surgery or chemotherapy. TCRdb keeps only in-frame clones here, not all; method: immunoSEQ multiplex PCR. The sample shows about 4,900 clones, approximately 70% of them seen only once. Study-wide results and limits: Same-patient tumor repertoires overlapped at about 0.1 to 0.79; different patients barely overlapped. Only CDR3 was analyzed; CDR1 and CDR2 were not. TCR relatedness rose with neoantigen level and trended with mutation load.

Sequencing was performed on tumor tissue. The source is a human donor with high-grade serous ovarian cancer. The chain joins TRBV7-2 to TRBJ2-7; 11 bases align to TRBD2. The CDR3 spells CASSLVITSGSYEQYF. CDR3 nucleotide sequence: TGTGCCAGCAGCTTAGTGATCACTAGCGGGAGCTACGAGCAGTACTTC.